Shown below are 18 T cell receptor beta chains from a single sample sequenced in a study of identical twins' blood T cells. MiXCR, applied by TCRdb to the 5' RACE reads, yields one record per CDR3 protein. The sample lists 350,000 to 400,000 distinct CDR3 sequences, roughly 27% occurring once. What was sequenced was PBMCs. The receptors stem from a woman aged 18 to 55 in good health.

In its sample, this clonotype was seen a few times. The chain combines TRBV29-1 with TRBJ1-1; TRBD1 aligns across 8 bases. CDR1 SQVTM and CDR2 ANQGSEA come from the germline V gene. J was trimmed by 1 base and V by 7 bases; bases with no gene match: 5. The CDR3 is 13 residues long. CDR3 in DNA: TGCAGCGGGTCGGACAGGGCGAACACTGAAGCTTTCTTT. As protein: CSGSDRANTEAFF.

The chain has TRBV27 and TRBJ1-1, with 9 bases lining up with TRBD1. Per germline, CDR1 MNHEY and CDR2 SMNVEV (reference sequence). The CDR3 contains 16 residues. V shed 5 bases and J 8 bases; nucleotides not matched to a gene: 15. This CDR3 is CASSTPGQGVAGEAFF. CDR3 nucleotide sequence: TGTGCCAGCAGTACGCCGGGACAGGGTGTCGCGGGGGAAGCTTTCTTT.

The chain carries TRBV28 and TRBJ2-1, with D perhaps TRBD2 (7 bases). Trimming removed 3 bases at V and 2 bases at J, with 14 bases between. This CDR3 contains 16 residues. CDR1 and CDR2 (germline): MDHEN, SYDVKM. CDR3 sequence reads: CASSLEGGGPYNEQFF. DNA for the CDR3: TGTGCCAGCAGTTTGGAGGGGGGGGGACCCTACAATGAGCAGTTCTTC.

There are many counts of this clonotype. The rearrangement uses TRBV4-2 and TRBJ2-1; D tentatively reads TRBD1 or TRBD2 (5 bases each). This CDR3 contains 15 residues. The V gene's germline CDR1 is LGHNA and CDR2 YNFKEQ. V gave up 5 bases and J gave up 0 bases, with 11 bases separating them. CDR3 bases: TGTGCCAGCAGCTCCGGGACCAGCTCCTACAATGAGCAGTTCTTC. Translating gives CASSSGTSSYNEQFF.

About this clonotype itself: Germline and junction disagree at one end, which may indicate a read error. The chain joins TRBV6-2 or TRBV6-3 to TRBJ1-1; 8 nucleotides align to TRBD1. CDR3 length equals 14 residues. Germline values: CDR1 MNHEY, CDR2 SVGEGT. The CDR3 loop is CACRLQGGGTEAFF. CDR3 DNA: TGTGCCTGCAGATTACAGGGGGGGGGCACTGAAGCTTTCTTT.

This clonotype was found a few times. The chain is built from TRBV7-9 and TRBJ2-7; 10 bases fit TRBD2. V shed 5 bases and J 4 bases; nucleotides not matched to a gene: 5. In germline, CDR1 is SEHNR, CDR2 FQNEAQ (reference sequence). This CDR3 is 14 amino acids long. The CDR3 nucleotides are TGTGCCAGCAGCGCTAGCGGGAGCTTTTACGAGCAGTACTTC. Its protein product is CASSASGSFYEQYF.

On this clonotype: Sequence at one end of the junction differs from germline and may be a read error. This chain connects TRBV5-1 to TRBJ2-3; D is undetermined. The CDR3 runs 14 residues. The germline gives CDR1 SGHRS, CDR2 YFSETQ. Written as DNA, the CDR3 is TGCGCCGGCAGCTTCCAATTACAAGGAGATACGCAGTATTTT. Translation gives CAGSFQLQGDTQYF.

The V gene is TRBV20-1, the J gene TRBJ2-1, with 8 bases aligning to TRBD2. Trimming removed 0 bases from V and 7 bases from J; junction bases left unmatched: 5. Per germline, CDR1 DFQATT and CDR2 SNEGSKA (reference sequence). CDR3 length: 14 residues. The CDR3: CSAREPAGVNEQFF. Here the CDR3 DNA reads TGCAGTGCTAGAGAGCCAGCGGGAGTTAATGAGCAGTTCTTC.

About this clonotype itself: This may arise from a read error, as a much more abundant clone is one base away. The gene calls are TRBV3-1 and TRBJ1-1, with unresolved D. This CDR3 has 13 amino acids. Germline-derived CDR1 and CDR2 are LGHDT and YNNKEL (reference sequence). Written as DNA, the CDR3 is TGTGCCTGCAGCGCCAACCTGGACACTGAAGCTTTCTTT. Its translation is CACSANLDTEAFF.

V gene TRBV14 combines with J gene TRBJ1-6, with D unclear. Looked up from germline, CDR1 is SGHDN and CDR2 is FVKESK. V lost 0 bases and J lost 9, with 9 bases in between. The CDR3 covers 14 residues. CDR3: CASSQESRISPLHF. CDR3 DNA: TGTGCCAGCAGCCAAGAGTCACGGATTTCACCCCTCCACTTT.

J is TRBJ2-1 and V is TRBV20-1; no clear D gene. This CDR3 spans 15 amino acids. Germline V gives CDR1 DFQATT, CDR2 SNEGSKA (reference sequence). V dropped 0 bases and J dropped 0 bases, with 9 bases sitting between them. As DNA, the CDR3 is TGCAGTGCTAGAGACTACAGAAGCTCCTACAATGAGCAGTTCTTC. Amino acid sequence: CSARDYRSSYNEQFF.

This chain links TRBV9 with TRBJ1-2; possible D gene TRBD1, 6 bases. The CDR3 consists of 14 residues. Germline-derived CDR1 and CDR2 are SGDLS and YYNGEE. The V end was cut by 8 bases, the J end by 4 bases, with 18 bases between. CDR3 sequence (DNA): TGTGCCAGTGACTTACAGGGAACGGGCTATGGCTACACCTTC. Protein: CASDLQGTGYGYTF. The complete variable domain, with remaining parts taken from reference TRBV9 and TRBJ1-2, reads DSGVTQTPKHLITATGQRVTLRCSPRSGDLSVYWYQQSLDQGLQFLIQYYNGEERAKGNILERFSAQQFPDLHSELNLSSLELGDSALYFCASDLQGTGYGYTFGSGTRLTVV.

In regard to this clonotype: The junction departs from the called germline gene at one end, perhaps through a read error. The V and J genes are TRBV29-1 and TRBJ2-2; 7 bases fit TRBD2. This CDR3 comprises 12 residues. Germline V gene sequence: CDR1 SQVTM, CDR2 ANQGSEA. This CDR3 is CSVATSGRELLF. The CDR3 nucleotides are TGCAGCGTTGCCACTAGTGGGCGGGAGCTGTTGTTT.

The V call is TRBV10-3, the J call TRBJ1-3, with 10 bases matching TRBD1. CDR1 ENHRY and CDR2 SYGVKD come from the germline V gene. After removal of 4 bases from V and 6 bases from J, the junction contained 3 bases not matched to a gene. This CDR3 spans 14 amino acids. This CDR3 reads CAISATGGENTIYF. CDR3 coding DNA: TGTGCCATCAGTGCGACAGGGGGCGAAAACACCATATATTTT.

The CDR3 loop is CASSIDKEGLNTEAFF. CDR3 bases: TGTGCCAGTAGTATAGATAAAGAGGGGTTGAACACTGAAGCTTTCTTT. The chain is built from TRBV19 and TRBJ1-1; a possible D gene is TRBD1 (5 bases). Germline CDR1 LNHDA, CDR2 SQIVND (reference sequence). V dropped 0 bases and J dropped 0 bases, with 11 bases sitting between them. The CDR3 has 16 amino acids.

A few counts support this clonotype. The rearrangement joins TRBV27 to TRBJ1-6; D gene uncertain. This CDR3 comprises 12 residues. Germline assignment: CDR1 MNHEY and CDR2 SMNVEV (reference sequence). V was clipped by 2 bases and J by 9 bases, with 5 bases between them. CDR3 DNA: TGTGCCAGCAGTTTAAACGGTTCACCCCTCCACTTT. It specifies CASSLNGSPLHF.

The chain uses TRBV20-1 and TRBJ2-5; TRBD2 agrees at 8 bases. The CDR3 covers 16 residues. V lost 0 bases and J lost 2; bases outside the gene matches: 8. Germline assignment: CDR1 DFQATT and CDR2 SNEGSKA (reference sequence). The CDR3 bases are TGCAGTGCTAGAGATGATTTTAGCGGGGCGCAAGAGACCCAGTACTTC. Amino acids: CSARDDFSGAQETQYF.

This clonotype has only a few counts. DNA of the CDR3: TGTGCCAGCGGGGGGCACGGAAACACCATATATTTT. It codes for CASGGHGNTIYF. This chain uses TRBV6-5 with TRBJ1-3; a weak D match, TRBD1 (6 bases). The CDR3 contains 12 residues. CDR1 and CDR2 (germline): MNHEY, SVGAGI. Trimming cost V 8 bases and J 4 bases, with 9 bases left between them.